Listed below are T cell receptor beta chains from one sample, sequenced in a study of control samples from healthy donors and cancer patients. Profiling relied on immunoSEQ multiplex PCR, and the TCRdb table lists in-frame clones only, not all of them. The repertoire holds about 96,000 clones, with over 90% as singletons. Input material: blood. The receptor set was obtained from a man between 18 and 35 years old in good health. Each CDR3 is given with its conserved first and last residue. The order of the fields is J gene, D gene, CDR3 length, clone size, V gene, CDR3 DNA, CDR3 protein. D genes are given only for firm matches. A clone size is listed for some rows: how often the clone was seen (once, few, many), or a class if it is expanded.

J: TRBJ1-1
D: -
length: 11
size: once
V: TRBV27
DNA: TGTGCCAGCAGTCGTGGCACTGAAGCTTTCTTT
CDR3: CASSRGTEAFF

J: TRBJ1-2
D: TRBD1
length: 15
size: -
V: TRBV5-4
DNA: TGTGCCAGCAGCCACCGGGACAGGGGGTACGATGGCTACACCTTC
CDR3: CASSHRDRGYDGYTF

J: TRBJ1-1
D: -
length: 14
size: once
V: TRBV5-4
DNA: TGTGCCAGCAGCAACTACCGGGCAAGAACTGAAGCTTTCTTT
CDR3: CASSNYRARTEAFF

J: TRBJ2-7
D: TRBD1
length: 15
size: -
V: TRBV15
DNA: TGTGCCACCAGCAGCAACAGGGGCATGGGGTACGAGCAGTACTTC
CDR3: CATSSNRGMGYEQYF

J: TRBJ2-3
D: -
length: 17
size: -
V: TRBV9
DNA: TGTGCCAGCAGCGTAGTCGAGTTGGTGGGGGTCGGGGATACGCAGTATTTT
CDR3: CASSVVELVGVGDTQYF

J: TRBJ1-1
D: -
length: 14
size: -
V: TRBV10-3
DNA: TGTGCCATCAGTGCCGGACACGGGGGCACTGAAGCTTTCTTT
CDR3: CAISAGHGGTEAFF

J: TRBJ2-2
D: -
length: 15
size: few
V: TRBV11-1
DNA: TGTGCCAGCAGCTTAAGCGGAGGGGACACCGGGGAGCTGTTTTTT
CDR3: CASSLSGGDTGELFF

J: TRBJ2-1
D: TRBD2
length: 15
size: -
V: TRBV4-1
DNA: TGCGCCAGCAGCCAAGATCTCGGGACTAGCATCGAGCAGTTCTTC
CDR3: CASSQDLGTSIEQFF

J: TRBJ2-1
D: -
length: 16
size: few
V: TRBV6-4
DNA: TGTGCCAGCAGTGACTCGCCGAGGGAGGAACACAATGAGCAGTTCTTC
CDR3: CASSDSPREEHNEQFF

J: TRBJ1-2
D: -
length: 12
size: -
V: TRBV6-5
DNA: TGTGCCAGCAGCCGGAAGAGCTATGGCTACACCTTC
CDR3: CASSRKSYGYTF

J: TRBJ1-2
D: -
length: 13
size: -
V: TRBV5-8
DNA: TGTGCCAGCAGTGGAGGAGGGCTGGAACGCTACACCTTC
CDR3: CASSGGGLERYTF

J: TRBJ2-3
D: TRBD1
length: 18
size: -
V: TRBV4-2
DNA: TGTGCCAGCAGCCAAGGTGTCTGGGACAGGGGAAGTTCAGATACGCAGTATTTT
CDR3: CASSQGVWDRGSSDTQYF

J: TRBJ2-2
D: TRBD1
length: 19
size: -
V: TRBV10-3
DNA: TGTGCCATCAGGGACCCGGGACAGGGGACATTTACGAACACCGGGGAGCTGTTTTTT
CDR3: CAIRDPGQGTFTNTGELFF

J: TRBJ1-1
D: -
length: 13
size: once
V: TRBV6-5
DNA: TGTGCCAGCAGTTACGGGGGGCTCACTGAAGCTTTCTTT
CDR3: CASSYGGLTEAFF

J: TRBJ1-1
D: -
length: 16
size: -
V: TRBV5-1
DNA: TGCGCCAGCAGCTTTGATGTGGTGGGGCGCAACGCTGAAGCTTTCTTT
CDR3: CASSFDVVGRNAEAFF

J: TRBJ1-5
D: -
length: 13
size: -
V: TRBV7-2
DNA: TGTGCCAGCAGCCCCCCGGGGCGTACGCCCCAGCATTTT
CDR3: CASSPPGRTPQHF

J: TRBJ2-1
D: -
length: 15
size: -
V: TRBV30
DNA: TGTGCCTGGAGTCCCCTTAGAGGCTCCTACAATGAGCAGTTCTTC
CDR3: CAWSPLRGSYNEQFF

J: TRBJ1-5
D: -
length: 12
size: -
V: TRBV27
DNA: TGTGCCAGCAGTTTAATAGGTCAGCCCCAGCATTTT
CDR3: CASSLIGQPQHF

J: TRBJ2-3
D: TRBD2
length: 18
size: once
V: TRBV7-6
DNA: TGTGCCAGCAGCTTAGTTCCTTCTAGCGGGGTTAGCACAGATACGCAGTATTTT
CDR3: CASSLVPSSGVSTDTQYF

J: TRBJ2-7
D: -
length: 14
size: -
V: TRBV5-1
DNA: TGCGCCAGCAGCTTGGCCGGGACTCAATACGAGCAGTACTTC
CDR3: CASSLAGTQYEQYF

J: TRBJ2-3
D: TRBD2
length: 16
size: -
V: TRBV11-3
DNA: TGTGCCAGCAGCTTAGCCGCGGGAGGGAGCACAGATACGCAGTATTTT
CDR3: CASSLAAGGSTDTQYF

J: TRBJ1-5
D: TRBD1
length: 15
size: -
V: TRBV7-8
DNA: TGTGCCAGCAGCTTGACAGGGACTAGCAATCAGCCCCAGCATTTT
CDR3: CASSLTGTSNQPQHF

J: TRBJ2-1
D: TRBD2
length: 15
size: -
V: TRBV4-2
DNA: TGTGCCAGCGTTCGAGGGGAGGGCCCATACAATGAGCAGTTCTTC
CDR3: CASVRGEGPYNEQFF

J: TRBJ1-5
D: TRBD1
length: 14
size: -
V: TRBV6-5
DNA: TGTGCCAGCAGTCCTGACAGGGGCAATCAGCCCCAGCATTTT
CDR3: CASSPDRGNQPQHF

J: TRBJ2-7
D: -
length: 15
size: -
V: TRBV2
DNA: TGTGCCAGCAGTGAAGCTTGGACGGCGGGTTACGAGCAGTACTTC
CDR3: CASSEAWTAGYEQYF

J: TRBJ2-1
D: -
length: 13
size: -
V: TRBV6-5
DNA: TGTGCCAGCAGGGACCGGACAACCAATGAGCAGTTCTTC
CDR3: CASRDRTTNEQFF

J: TRBJ1-2
D: -
length: 14
size: -
V: TRBV7-9
DNA: TGTGCCAGCAGCTTAGCACCAGCTTCCTATGGCTACACCTTC
CDR3: CASSLAPASYGYTF

J: TRBJ1-2
D: TRBD1
length: 15
size: -
V: TRBV27
DNA: TGTGCCAGCAGTATTACAGGGGACGTGGGCTCTGGCTACACCTTC
CDR3: CASSITGDVGSGYTF

J: TRBJ1-6
D: TRBD1
length: 15
size: -
V: TRBV5-4
DNA: TGTGCCAGCAGCATGGACAGGGGATTCTTTTCACCCCTCCACTTT
CDR3: CASSMDRGFFSPLHF

J: TRBJ2-3
D: TRBD2
length: 15
size: -
V: TRBV7-3
DNA: TGTGCCAGCAGCTTAACAGCGGGAGGGACAGATACGCAGTATTTT
CDR3: CASSLTAGGTDTQYF

J: TRBJ2-7
D: -
length: 15
size: -
V: TRBV11-3
DNA: TGTGCCAGCAGCTTAGAATATGCAGGGCTGGCCGAGCAGTACTTC
CDR3: CASSLEYAGLAEQYF

J: TRBJ1-4
D: -
length: 19
size: -
V: TRBV7-9
DNA: TGTGCCAGCAGCTTAGAAGGCCTAAGAGAGAGAGCAACTAATGAAAAACTGTTTTTT
CDR3: CASSLEGLRERATNEKLFF

J: TRBJ1-3
D: -
length: 17
size: -
V: TRBV9
DNA: TGTGCCAGCAGCGCGGGTAGTGGGGTCGGAGGGGGAAACACCATATATTTT
CDR3: CASSAGSGVGGGNTIYF

J: TRBJ2-1
D: -
length: 12
size: -
V: TRBV5-4
DNA: TGTGCCAGTCACCCTCCACAAGGCGGGCAGTTCTTC
CDR3: CASHPPQGGQFF

J: TRBJ2-7
D: -
length: 13
size: -
V: TRBV6-5
DNA: TGTGCCAGTACCCAGGGGGGGATCTACGAGCAGTACTTC
CDR3: CASTQGGIYEQYF

J: TRBJ2-3
D: TRBD1
length: 13
size: -
V: TRBV19
DNA: TGTGCCAGTAGTGTCCGACAGGGTGATACGCAGTATTTT
CDR3: CASSVRQGDTQYF

J: TRBJ1-2
D: -
length: 14
size: -
V: TRBV10-2
DNA: TGCGCCAGCAGTTCGACCAGCAGACGCTATGGCTACACCTTC
CDR3: CASSSTSRRYGYTF

J: TRBJ1-2
D: TRBD1
length: 14
size: -
V: TRBV6-5
DNA: TGTGCCAGCAGTCGTCCAGGGGGCGGCTATGGCTACACCTTC
CDR3: CASSRPGGGYGYTF

J: TRBJ2-1
D: TRBD2
length: 18
size: -
V: TRBV4-1
DNA: TGCGCCAGCAGCCACAGGGGAGAGGGGCGGGAGGGCAACAATGAGCAGTTCTTC
CDR3: CASSHRGEGREGNNEQFF

J: TRBJ2-3
D: -
length: 14
size: -
V: TRBV6-5
DNA: TGTGCCAGCAGTTACCAGGGCTGGACAGATACGCAGTATTTT
CDR3: CASSYQGWTDTQYF

J: TRBJ1-3
D: -
length: 11
size: -
V: TRBV12-3/TRBV12-4
DNA: TGTGCCAGCAGTTTTCGGAACACCATATATTTT
CDR3: CASSFRNTIYF

J: TRBJ1-2
D: TRBD1
length: 16
size: -
V: TRBV4-2
DNA: TGTGCCAGCAGCCAAGATCCGAGCAGGGGGGACTATGGCTACACCTTC
CDR3: CASSQDPSRGDYGYTF

J: TRBJ1-2
D: -
length: 16
size: -
V: TRBV27
DNA: TGTGCCAGCAGTTTATCCTTGTCTACCTCTAACTATGGCTACACCTTC
CDR3: CASSLSLSTSNYGYTF

J: TRBJ1-2
D: TRBD1
length: 14
size: few
V: TRBV30
DNA: TGTGCCTGGAACCCCGGGACAGGGGCCGTAGGCTACACCTTC
CDR3: CAWNPGTGAVGYTF

J: TRBJ1-4
D: TRBD1
length: 16
size: -
V: TRBV30
DNA: TGTGCCTGGAGTGTCGACAGGACAGGCACTAATGAAAAACTGTTTTTT
CDR3: CAWSVDRTGTNEKLFF

J: TRBJ2-2
D: TRBD1
length: 15
size: -
V: TRBV30
DNA: TGTGCCTGGAACGGCGACAGGGCCGACACCGGGGAGCTGTTTTTT
CDR3: CAWNGDRADTGELFF

J: TRBJ2-1
D: -
length: 13
size: -
V: TRBV10-3
DNA: TGTGCCATCAGTGTTGCCCCGGCGAATGAGCAGTTCTTC
CDR3: CAISVAPANEQFF

J: TRBJ1-1
D: TRBD1
length: 15
size: -
V: TRBV3-1/TRBV3-2
DNA: TGTGCCAGCACCATCAGGGGGCATGTGAACACTGAAGCTTTCTTT
CDR3: CASTIRGHVNTEAFF

J: TRBJ1-3
D: -
length: 15
size: -
V: TRBV3-1/TRBV3-2
DNA: TGTGCCAGCAAAGGAAGGGGCAACTCTGGAAACACCATATATTTT
CDR3: CASKGRGNSGNTIYF

J: TRBJ2-2
D: -
length: 14
size: -
V: TRBV19
DNA: TGTGCCAGTAAAACAGGGAAGTCGGCCGGGGAGCTGTTTTTT
CDR3: CASKTGKSAGELFF

J: TRBJ1-1
D: -
length: 16
size: -
V: TRBV5-1
DNA: TGCGCCAGCAGCTTGTCTTCACGGATGTTGAACACTGAAGCTTTCTTT
CDR3: CASSLSSRMLNTEAFF

J: TRBJ1-1
D: TRBD1
length: 12
size: -
V: TRBV28
DNA: TGTGCCAGCAGACTCGACAGGGGTGAAGCTTTCTTT
CDR3: CASRLDRGEAFF

J: TRBJ1-2
D: TRBD1
length: 15
size: -
V: TRBV6-6
DNA: TGTGCCAGCAGTTACTGGGAGCAGGGGGACTATGGCTACACCTTC
CDR3: CASSYWEQGDYGYTF

J: TRBJ2-2
D: TRBD2
length: 15
size: few
V: TRBV6-6
DNA: TGTGCCAGCGGCGTAAGCGGGATAAAGACCGGGGAGCTGTTTTTT
CDR3: CASGVSGIKTGELFF

J: TRBJ1-1
D: -
length: 16
size: once
V: TRBV5-1
DNA: TGCGCCAGCAGCTCCGTAGGCGGCTTCGGCTTGCCTGAAGCTTTCTTT
CDR3: CASSSVGGFGLPEAFF

J: TRBJ1-1
D: -
length: 14
size: once
V: TRBV19
DNA: TGTGCCAGTAGTATCGATAGCACAAACACTGAAGCTTTCTTT
CDR3: CASSIDSTNTEAFF

J: TRBJ2-3
D: TRBD2
length: 16
size: -
V: TRBV9
DNA: TGTGCCAGCAGCGGGACGGGACTAGCGGGAGGGGATACGCAGTATTTT
CDR3: CASSGTGLAGGDTQYF

J: TRBJ2-7
D: -
length: 13
size: -
V: TRBV29-1
DNA: TGCAGCGTTGTGGGGGGATCGACTTACGAGCAGTACTTC
CDR3: CSVVGGSTYEQYF

J: TRBJ1-4
D: -
length: 18
size: -
V: TRBV7-9
DNA: TGTGCCAGCAGCTCCAACTCCCAACAGGAATTAACTAATGAAAAACTGTTTTTT
CDR3: CASSSNSQQELTNEKLFF

J: TRBJ1-2
D: -
length: 11
size: -
V: TRBV6-5
DNA: TGTGCCAGCAGTTCAAACTATGGCTACACCTTC
CDR3: CASSSNYGYTF